The source of this TCR beta chain is a study of blood T cell repertoires in COVID-19. Background on the study: The samples span acute and convalescent COVID-19 from the United States, Italy and Spain.

This CDR3 comprises 17 residues. Per germline, CDR1 MNHEY and CDR2 SMNVEV (reference sequence). Trimming cost V 5 bases and J 8 bases; bases outside gene matches: 13. Original data processing: Using reference gene primer amplification, nucleated cell counts were estimated. Only in-frame clones appear in the TCRdb table, and some are missing; sequencing was by immunoSEQ multiplex PCR. The V and J calls and the clone size are those of that table, but D and trimming were determined from the DNA. The repertoire consists of a few hundred thousand clones, with about 90% occurring once and the leading ten covering around 3.3%.

This rearrangement joins TRBV27 to TRBJ2-1; 12 nucleotides agree with TRBD2. The sequencing input was peripheral blood. This receptor was taken from a man younger than 30 with active or convalescent COVID-19. The chain's CDR3 is CASSRELAGGTHDEQFF. The DNA for the CDR3 is TGTGCCAGCAGTCGAGAACTAGCGGGAGGTACCCACGATGAGCAGTTCTTC.